These 21 T cell receptor beta chains share one sample of origin, sequenced in a study of prognosis after radiotherapy for stage I lung cancer. Template was genomic DNA; TCR beta CDR3 amplified in two multiplex PCR rounds. It was primers specific to each TRBV and TRBJ gene that first-round PCR used. TCRdb processed the multiplex PCR reads anew with MiXCR; each CDR3 protein has one entry. There are about 20,000 distinct CDR3 sequences in the sample; under 45% occur only once, and 25% to 35% lies in the top ten. Sequenced here: PBMCs, sampled before or after stereotactic body radiation therapy (not recorded which). The receptors derive from a donor aged 50 or older with non-small cell lung cancer.

This clonotype was observed many times. The chain has TRBV20-1 and TRBJ1-4; D may be TRBD1 (6 bases). The CDR3 has 15 residues. CDR1 DFQATT and CDR2 SNEGSKA come from the germline V gene (reference sequence). Trimming left V 0 bases short and J 6 bases short, with 14 bases between. For the CDR3, the DNA is TGCAGTGCTAGAGATCCCCAGGGGAACTATGAAAAACTGTTTTTT. It encodes CSARDPQGNYEKLFF.

The rearrangement joins TRBV30 to TRBJ1-4; TRBD1 aligns across 7 bases. The CDR3 is 14 residues long. Losses at the gene ends were 3 bases for V and 3 bases for J; bases not matched to a gene: 4. Germline CDR1 is GTSNPN and CDR2 is SVGIG (reference sequence). The CDR3 is CAWSEGQANEKLFF. In DNA form, the CDR3 reads TGTGCCTGGAGCGAAGGACAGGCTAATGAAAAACTGTTTTTT.

This clonotype has at least ten counts. The V call is TRBV20-1, the J call TRBJ1-5; D unclear. The CDR3 is 13 residues long. Trimming pared 1 base from V and 0 bases from J, leaving 4 bases between. Germline V gene data show CDR1 as DFQATT and CDR2 as SNEGSKA (reference sequence). This CDR3 reads CSARGGSNQPQHF. CDR3 coding DNA: TGCAGTGCTAGAGGGGGTAGCAATCAGCCCCAGCATTTT.

This clonotype was counted a few times. This likely traces to a read error, being one base from a far larger clone. The rearrangement uses TRBV6-6 and TRBJ1-1; a possible D gene is TRBD1 (6 bases). The CDR3 is made up of 14 amino acids. Germline V CDR1 and CDR2: MNHNY, SVGAGI (reference sequence). V was cut by 5 bases and J by 4 bases, with 14 bases left in between. The CDR3 coding sequence is TGTGCCAGCAGTCTCTCCGCAGGGGTCACTGAAGCTTTCTTT. Translating gives CASSLSAGVTEAFF.

This clonotype was seen only once. This likely came from a read error, as a far larger clone is one base away. The J gene is TRBJ1-1, the V gene TRBV6-6; D gene uncertain. V was trimmed by 0 bases and J by 12 bases, leaving 14 bases between them. Germline CDR1 is MNHNY and CDR2 is SVGAGI (reference sequence). This CDR3 is built from 13 residues. CDR3 protein: CASSYSGQVESFF. The CDR3 DNA reads as TGTGCCAGCAGTTACTCGGGCCAGGTAGAATCTTTCTTT.

The sample holds a few counts of this clonotype. This may be a read error, as it is one base from a much larger clone. The gene calls are TRBV20-1 and TRBJ2-7, with 7 bases fitting TRBD2. V was clipped by 5 bases and J by 6 bases; unmatched bases: 7. The CDR3 sequence is 12 residues long. Per the germline V gene, CDR1 is DFQATT and CDR2 is SNEGSKA (reference sequence). CDR3 residues: CSALGGKPEQYF. The CDR3 DNA reads as TGCAGTGCTCTCGGGGGGAAACCCGAGCAGTACTTC.

This clonotype was observed many times. The CDR3 spells CASNLLAGRYNEQFF. CDR3 DNA sequence: TGTGCCAGCAACCTACTAGCGGGGCGCTACAATGAGCAGTTCTTC. The chain combines TRBV5-5 with TRBJ2-1; 10 bases fit TRBD2. The V and J ends lost 6 bases and 3 bases, in that order; junction bases with no gene match: 6. Germline assignment: CDR1 SGHKS and CDR2 YYEKEE (reference sequence). The CDR3 has 15 residues.

The table lists this clonotype with many counts. The V gene is TRBV19, the J gene TRBJ1-3; no clear D. Trimming removed 3 bases at V and 4 bases at J, with 10 bases between. This CDR3 comprises 14 residues. CDR1 and CDR2 from the germline V gene are LNHDA and SQIVND (reference sequence). CDR3 region: CASSIVTTGNTIYF. CDR3 DNA: TGTGCCAGTAGTATCGTGACTACCGGAAACACCATATATTTT.

In its sample, this clonotype was seen many times. The V call is TRBV9, the J call TRBJ1-2, with D uncertain. Trimming pared 4 bases from V and 3 bases from J, leaving 13 bases between. CDR3 length: 14 residues. CDR1 is SGDLS and CDR2 is YYNGEE in the germline V gene. The CDR3 loop reads CASSSPVADYGYTF. Written as DNA, the CDR3 is TGTGCCAGCAGCTCCCCCGTAGCCGACTATGGCTACACCTTC.

At least ten counts were recorded for this clonotype. The chain uses TRBV28 and TRBJ1-2, with a weak D call TRBD1 (5 bases). CDR1 is MDHEN, CDR2 SYDVKM, per germline. V was trimmed by 10 bases and J by 7 bases, leaving 22 bases between them. This CDR3 spans 14 amino acids. The chain's CDR3 is CATRRGRDLGGYTF. CDR3 coding DNA: TGTGCCACACGACGGGGCAGGGATTTGGGTGGCTACACCTTC.

This clonotype was seen repeatedly, ten times or more. This chain uses TRBV5-1 with TRBJ2-2, with 12 bases identical to TRBD2. Germline CDR1 is SGHRS and CDR2 is YFSETQ. The CDR3 covers 16 residues. V was pared by 3 bases and J by 3 bases, with 3 bases of the junction left unmatched. The CDR3 sequence is CASSSGTSGHTGELFF. In DNA, the CDR3 is TGCGCCAGCAGCTCCGGGACTAGCGGGCACACCGGGGAGCTGTTTTTT.

The J gene is TRBJ2-2, the V gene TRBV20-1; no reliable D call. From germline, CDR1 is DFQATT and CDR2 SNEGSKA (reference sequence). The CDR3 consists of 12 residues. Trimming shortened V by 6 bases and J by 3 bases, and 8 bases separated the two germline ends. The CDR3 nucleotides are TGCAGTGCCGCCGTGGACACCGGGGAGCTGTTTTTT. Its translation is CSAAVDTGELFF.

The V call is TRBV10-3, the J call TRBJ1-2; D gene ambiguous. This CDR3 is built from 13 residues. The germline V gene encodes CDR1 ENHRY and CDR2 SYGVKD. The germline V and J ends were trimmed by 7 bases and 3 bases, with 12 bases remaining between them. DNA of the CDR3: TGTGCCATCACGTACAAGGTGGACTATGGCTACACCTTC. The encoded protein is CAITYKVDYGYTF.

The genes are TRBV27 and TRBJ2-3, with a weak D call TRBD2 (7 bases). The germline gives CDR1 MNHEY, CDR2 SMNVEV (reference sequence). The V end was cut by 3 bases, the J end by 4 bases, with 17 bases between. The length of the CDR3 is 16 residues. The CDR3 region has the DNA TGTGCCAGCAGTTTGAGCGGGACATGGGGCGCAGATACGCAGTATTTT. Protein sequence: CASSLSGTWGADTQYF.

Many counts were recorded for this clonotype. This chain links TRBV7-9 with TRBJ1-5; no clear D. Trimming pared 5 bases from V and 3 bases from J, leaving 5 bases between. The CDR3 is 12 amino acids. Germline CDR1 SEHNR, CDR2 FQNEAQ (reference sequence). This chain's CDR3 is CASSRDNQPQHF. In DNA, the CDR3 is TGTGCCAGCAGCAGGGACAATCAGCCCCAGCATTTT.

The chain employs TRBV28 and TRBJ1-2, with D perhaps TRBD1 (5 bases). Germline loops: CDR1 MDHEN, CDR2 SYDVKM. This CDR3 contains 13 residues. V shed 6 bases and J shed 2 bases, with 10 bases lying between them. CDR3 in DNA: TGTGCCAGCAGGCCCCAGGGCAACTATGGCTACACCTTC. Protein product: CASRPQGNYGYTF.

The J gene is TRBJ2-5, the V gene TRBV28; 12 bases agree with TRBD2. Per germline, CDR1 MDHEN and CDR2 SYDVKM. CDR3 size: 13 residues. V lost 7 bases to trimming and J lost 5 bases; unmatched junction nucleotides: 2. The CDR3: CASTGLAGETQYF. DNA of the CDR3: TGTGCCAGCACCGGACTAGCGGGGGAGACCCAGTACTTC.

In this sample, this clonotype turned up once. The CDR3: CATSERGGFGTDTQYF. Here the CDR3 DNA reads TGTGCCACCAGTGAGAGGGGGGGATTCGGCACAGATACGCAGTATTTT. J is TRBJ2-3 and V is TRBV24-1; D might be TRBD2 (7 bases). The length of the CDR3 is 16 residues. Germline lookup yields CDR1 KGHDR and CDR2 SFDVKD. The germline V and J ends were trimmed by 4 bases and 1 base, with 14 bases remaining between them.

V is TRBV6-2 or TRBV6-3 and J is TRBJ2-2; 9 bases fit TRBD1. This CDR3 is 15 amino acids long. The V gene's germline CDR1 is MNHEY and CDR2 SVGEGT. V shed 7 bases, J shed 3 bases, and the junction held 6 bases outside the gene matches. The CDR3 spells CASTYRGPDTGELFF. As DNA, the CDR3 is TGTGCCAGCACCTACAGGGGGCCAGACACCGGGGAGCTGTTTTTT.

The V and J genes are TRBV6-2 or TRBV6-3 and TRBJ1-2, with D unclear. Deletions cut 0 bases from V and 4 bases from J, with 6 bases between. CDR1 and CDR2 from the germline V gene are MNHEY and SVGEGT. The CDR3 runs 13 residues. CDR3: CASSYSVTYGYTF. The CDR3 bases are TGTGCCAGCAGTTACTCGGTAACCTATGGCTACACCTTC.

This clonotype ranks as medium-sized (0.01 to 0.1%). The rearrangement uses TRBV7-2 and TRBJ1-2; weak D call: TRBD1 (5 bases). The V gene lost 3 bases and the J gene lost 8 bases, with 16 bases spanning the gap. Germline CDR1 SGHTA, CDR2 FQGNSA. The CDR3 spans 14 residues. This CDR3 reads CASSFNTGGGGYTF. CDR3 in DNA: TGTGCCAGCAGCTTTAATACGGGGGGAGGCGGCTACACCTTC. The whole variable domain, remainder taken from reference TRBV7-2 and TRBJ1-2, is GAGVSQSPSNKVTEKGKDVELRCDPISGHTALYWYRQSLGQGLEFLIYFQGNSAPDKSGLPSDRFSAERTGGSVSTLTIQRTQQEDSAVYLCASSFNTGGGGYTFGSGTRLTVV.